This entry features one TCR beta chain sequence. Its antigen is as yet unknown. Division of CD4+ cells produced a CD45RA+ naive subset and a CD45RA-negative memory subset. The data derive from a study of shared clonotypes between healthy human individuals. At the level of the study: Per-donor plates numbered three CD4 naive, three CD4 memory, two CD8 naive and one CD8 memory.

At a deep level, the assay was run. The data were produced by immunoSEQ multiplex PCR, yet TCRdb's version contains in-frame clones alone and is incomplete. The sample includes about 1 million clones, roughly 80% seen only once; the top ten take roughly 1.4%. The study, taken as a whole, reports: The study generally estimated greater richness for naive than memory subsets.

Sequenced sample: memory CD4+ T cells sorted from blood. Subset given: CD45RA-negative fraction. This TCR was recovered from a man between 18 and 35 years old in good health.

This CDR3 is CASASGSTDTQYF. The CDR3, as DNA: TGCGCCAGCGCTAGCGGCAGCACAGATACGCAGTATTTT. V is TRBV10-1 and J is TRBJ2-3; 7 nucleotides agree with TRBD2. V gave up 8 bases and J gave up 0 bases; unmatched junction bases: 2. The CDR3 loop spans 13 amino acids. The germline gives CDR1 WNHNN, CDR2 SYGVQD (reference sequence).